Shown below are 18 T cell receptor beta chains from a single sample sequenced in a study of blood T cell repertoires in COVID-19. Using immunoSEQ multiplex PCR, the repertoire was profiled, and TCRdb retains in-frame clones only, with some absent. The sample records 450,000 to 500,000 clones, 75% to 90% being singletons. Sequenced input: peripheral blood. These receptors all stem from a human donor in a cohort sampled during active COVID-19.

The J gene is TRBJ2-3, the V gene TRBV4-2; TRBD2 aligns across 11 bases. CDR3 length equals 15 residues. Germline V gene lookup returns CDR1 LGHNA and CDR2 YNFKEQ. Trimming cost V 5 bases and J 5 bases; bases outside gene matches: 6. The CDR3 here is CASSATSGSIDTQYF. The DNA of the CDR3 is TGTGCCAGCAGCGCCACTAGCGGGAGTATAGATACGCAGTATTTT.

The chain links TRBV9 to TRBJ2-5; 7 bases align to TRBD2. Losses at the gene ends were 0 bases for V and 2 bases for J; bases not matched to a gene: 10. The CDR3 loop spans 17 amino acids. The germline V gene has CDR1 SGDLS and CDR2 YYNGEE. CDR3 in DNA: TGTGCCAGCAGCGTAGGGGCTCAAGCGGGATTGCAAGAGACCCAGTACTTC. Translated: CASSVGAQAGLQETQYF.

This chain joins TRBV11-2 and TRBJ1-2; TRBD1 is a possible D gene (5 bases). The germline V gene has CDR1 SGHAT and CDR2 FQNNGV. V lost 1 base to trimming and J lost 8 bases, with 17 bases between them. The CDR3 has 15 amino acids. The CDR3 region has the DNA TGTGCCAGCAGCTTAGGGTTGGGGCTCAACCGGGGCTACACCTTC. The encoded protein is CASSLGLGLNRGYTF.

This clone was detected only once. CDR3: CASSPLGTGDEQYF. In DNA form, the CDR3 reads TGTGCCAGCTCACCACTTGGGACAGGGGACGAGCAGTACTTC. The chain uses TRBV18 and TRBJ2-7, with 10 positions matching TRBD1. From germline, CDR1 is KGHSH and CDR2 LQKENI. The V and J ends lost 1 base and 5 bases, in that order; junction bases with no gene match: 2. CDR3 size: 14 residues.

The V call is TRBV6-5, the J call TRBJ1-3; D ambiguous. Trimming removed 2 bases at V and 4 bases at J, with 9 bases between. CDR3 length equals 14 residues. Germline V lookup: CDR1 MNHEY, CDR2 SVGAGI. The CDR3 DNA sequence: TGTGCCAGCAGTTACAAACGACTCGGAAACACCATATATTTT. The encoded protein is CASSYKRLGNTIYF.

This clone was recorded a few times. The V and J genes are TRBV28 and TRBJ1-1; D unresolved. The germline gives CDR1 MDHEN, CDR2 SYDVKM. The CDR3 is made up of 15 amino acids. Trimming removed 7 bases from V and 3 bases from J, with 18 bases in between. The CDR3 sequence is CASILGPWRDTEAFF. DNA for the CDR3: TGTGCCAGCATCCTGGGCCCCTGGAGGGACACTGAAGCTTTCTTT.

This clone has only one observation. The chain recombines TRBV11-2 with TRBJ2-7, with a tentative D call TRBD1 (5 bases). V dropped 5 bases and J dropped 3 bases, with 14 bases sitting between them. This CDR3 comprises 14 residues. Germline lookup yields CDR1 SGHAT and CDR2 FQNNGV. The CDR3 region has the DNA TGTGCCAGCAGCCCAAGGGGCACCATCTACGAGCAGTACTTC. It is translated as CASSPRGTIYEQYF.

J is TRBJ2-7 and V is TRBV13, with 9 bases lining up with TRBD1. The CDR3 is 16 amino acids. V was pared by 3 bases and J by 5 bases, with 11 bases of the junction left unmatched. Per germline, CDR1 PRHDT and CDR2 FYEKMQ (reference sequence). The chain's CDR3 is CASSFGPGTGPNEQYF. The DNA of the CDR3 is TGTGCCAGCAGCTTCGGACCCGGGACAGGGCCTAACGAGCAGTACTTC.

The chain couples TRBV5-6 to TRBJ2-1; 7 bases map to TRBD1. The CDR3 is 12 residues long. Germline CDR1 reads SGHDT; CDR2 reads YYEEEE. V lost 7 bases, J lost 6 bases, and 4 bases stayed unmatched. This chain's CDR3 is CASGTDLNEQFF. As DNA, the CDR3 is TGTGCCAGCGGGACAGACCTCAATGAGCAGTTCTTC. Looking up the rest from reference TRBV5-6 and TRBJ2-1 gives the full variable domain: DAGVTQSPTHLIKTRGQQVTLRCSPKSGHDTVSWYQQALGQGPQFIFQYYEEEERQRGNFPDRFSGHQFPNYSSELNVNALLLGDSALYLCASGTDLNEQFFGPGTRLTVL.

The chain is built from TRBV5-1 and TRBJ2-5; the D gene is possibly TRBD2 (5 bases). Looked up from germline, CDR1 is SGHRS and CDR2 is YFSETQ. The CDR3 is made up of 17 amino acids. V was shortened by 0 bases and J by 5 bases, with 20 bases between the two germline ends. The CDR3: CASSLGLQPTRRETQYF. The DNA for the CDR3 is TGCGCCAGCAGCTTGGGTTTGCAGCCCACCAGGAGGGAGACCCAGTACTTC.

This chain links TRBV12-5 with TRBJ1-2, with 10 bases fitting TRBD1. J was trimmed by 7 bases and V by 1 base; bases with no gene match: 9. The CDR3 is 16 residues long. Germline CDR1 is LGHNT and CDR2 is FRNRAP. The CDR3 sequence is CASGLAGQGVFTGYTF. In DNA form, the CDR3 reads TGTGCTAGTGGTTTGGCTGGACAGGGGGTCTTTACTGGCTACACCTTC.

The rearrangement links TRBV4-2 to TRBJ1-1; D perhaps matches TRBD1 (5 bases). V shed 5 bases and J shed 1 base, with 8 bases lying between them. Germline values: CDR1 LGHNA, CDR2 YNFKEQ. This CDR3 comprises 13 residues. This chain's CDR3 is CASSAQGNTEAFF. In nucleotides, the CDR3 is TGTGCCAGCAGCGCCCAGGGGAACACTGAAGCTTTCTTT.

The chain couples TRBV11-1 to TRBJ1-1, with D tentatively TRBD1 (5 bases). Per the germline V gene, CDR1 is SGHAT and CDR2 is FQDESV (reference sequence). The CDR3 runs 15 residues. V was cut by 6 bases and J by 11 bases, with 25 bases left in between. The CDR3, as DNA: TGTGCCAGCAGTTCCAGACCCTCACCCTCGACAGTGGCTTTCTTT. Its translation is CASSSRPSPSTVAFF.

The chain links TRBV30 to TRBJ2-7, with 7 bases matching TRBD1. The germline V gene encodes CDR1 GTSNPN and CDR2 SVGIG (reference sequence). The J segment lost 0 bases and the V segment lost 3 bases, leaving 5 bases of the junction unmatched. This CDR3 has 14 residues. The CDR3 DNA is TGTGCCTGGAGCCGGGGACAGAGCTCCTACGAGCAGTACTTC. This translates into CAWSRGQSSYEQYF.

V is TRBV4-1 and J is TRBJ2-2; 8 bases map to TRBD1. With 1 base clipped from V and 4 bases from J, the junction kept 2 bases outside the gene matches. In germline, CDR1 is MGHRA, CDR2 YSYEKL. The CDR3 spans 15 residues. The CDR3 bases are TGCGCCAGCAGCCAAGTGGACAGGGCCACCGGGGAGCTGTTTTTT. Protein: CASSQVDRATGELFF.

V and J are TRBV6-2 or TRBV6-3 and TRBJ2-1; 7 bases line up with TRBD2. The V gene's germline CDR1 is MNHEY and CDR2 SVGEGT. This CDR3 region has 15 residues. Unmatched junction bases numbered 8, after V lost 6 bases and J lost 3 bases. CDR3 region: CASSRLSGNYNEQFF. CDR3 bases: TGTGCCAGCAGCCGCCTCAGCGGGAACTACAATGAGCAGTTCTTC.

This chain joins TRBV9 and TRBJ2-5; TRBD2 agrees at 7 bases. CDR3 size: 15 residues. In germline, CDR1 is SGDLS, CDR2 YYNGEE. Unmatched junction bases numbered 4, after V lost 2 bases and J lost 0 bases. CDR3 sequence: CASSVRGGNQETQYF. CDR3 DNA sequence: TGTGCCAGCAGCGTCCGGGGAGGGAACCAAGAGACCCAGTACTTC.

The chain carries TRBV25-1 and TRBJ1-1, with 8 bases identical to TRBD1. CDR3 length equals 13 residues. The ends lost 11 bases at V and 0 bases at J; junction bases unmatched: 5. Germline V gene sequence: CDR1 MGHDK, CDR2 SYGVNS. Here the CDR3 reads CAARTGLNTEAFF. The CDR3, as DNA: TGTGCCGCCAGGACAGGGCTGAACACTGAAGCTTTCTTT.